This is a list of T cell receptor beta chains from one sample in a study of radiotherapy plus CTLA-4 blockade in lung cancer. The repertoire was sequenced with immunoSEQ multiplex PCR; TCRdb's copy has only in-frame clones and lacks some. The table includes some 80,000 clones, about 78% detected once. Specimen: peripheral blood, collected from a patient treated with radiotherapy plus ipilimumab. Receptors originate from a human donor with non-small cell lung cancer whose response to radiotherapy plus ipilimumab could not be evaluated. Some clones in this sample may be carry-over from other donors' samples. Each CDR3 is given with its conserved first and last residue. A D gene is named only where the DNA matches it firmly. The size of a clone is reported for some rows only, either as once, few or many, or as a class for expanded clones.

cdr3_nt cdr3_aa j_call clone_size d_call v_call
TGTGCCAGCAGCAAAAGAGAGAGGCCGAACACCGGGGAGCTGTTTTTT CASSKRERPNTGELFF TRBJ2-2 NA NA TRBV21-1
TGTGCCAGCAGCGTAAGGGGTGGGAACACCGGGGAGCTGTTTTTT CASSVRGGNTGELFF TRBJ2-2 once NA TRBV9
TGTGCCAGCAGTAACCCGACCGGGTTATATGGCTACACCTTC CASSNPTGLYGYTF TRBJ1-2 NA NA TRBV28
TGTGCCAGCAGTTTATCACCGACCGACGCCAGGGGCTCAGGAAACACCATATATTTT CASSLSPTDARGSGNTIYF TRBJ1-3 NA NA TRBV28
TGCGCCAGCAGCCACCGGGGATCCACCGGGGAGCTGTTTTTT CASSHRGSTGELFF TRBJ2-2 NA NA TRBV7-9
TGCAGCGTTGACCGGACAGGTATGAACACTGAAGCTTTCTTT CSVDRTGMNTEAFF TRBJ1-1 NA TRBD1 TRBV29-1
TGTGCCAGCAGCTTACGGGTCGAGCGGGGACTACGTTTTCCACAGTTCTTC CASSLRVERGLRFPQFF TRBJ2-1 few TRBD2 TRBV4-2
TGTGCCAGCAGCCAAGTCGGCGGGGAGGCAGATACGCAGTATTTT CASSQVGGEADTQYF TRBJ2-3 few NA TRBV4-2
TGCGCCAGCAGCTTACTACCCCCCCGCTACGAGCAGTACTTC CASSLLPPRYEQYF TRBJ2-7 NA NA TRBV4-1
TGTGCCAGCAGTTTAGGTTCTCGACAGGGTGGTGGCTACACCTTC CASSLGSRQGGGYTF TRBJ1-2 NA TRBD1 TRBV28
TGCGCCAGCAGCGTGACAGGGTCTGACTCTGGGGCCAACGTCCTGACTTTC CASSVTGSDSGANVLTF TRBJ2-6 NA TRBD1 TRBV5-1
TGTGCCAGCAGTACTAATCGGGACAGGCCCTACGAGCAGTACTTC CASSTNRDRPYEQYF TRBJ2-7 NA TRBD1 TRBV28
TGTGCCAGCTCACCAGCGGAAAATGAAAAACTGTTTTTT CASSPAENEKLFF TRBJ1-4 NA NA TRBV18
TGTGCCAGCAGTTACTCCCCCCCAGGCTACGAGCAGTACTTC CASSYSPPGYEQYF TRBJ2-7 NA NA TRBV6-6
TGTGCCAGCAGTTACTCAACCAACAGGGGACATGGCTACACCTTC CASSYSTNRGHGYTF TRBJ1-2 NA TRBD1 TRBV6-5
TGTGCCAGCAGTGGACAGGGGCCGAACACTGAAGCTTTCTTT CASSGQGPNTEAFF TRBJ1-1 few TRBD1 TRBV25-1
TGTGCCAGCAGCTTAGAGGGACAGGGGGTATCCGGGGAGCTGTTTTTT CASSLEGQGVSGELFF TRBJ2-2 NA TRBD1 TRBV7-2
TGTGCCAGCAGTTTATCCGGGGGAACCGGGGAGCTGTTTTTT CASSLSGGTGELFF TRBJ2-2 once NA TRBV6-6
TGTGCCAGTAGGGCGGACAGGGGAAGGCAGCCCCAGCATTTT CASRADRGRQPQHF TRBJ1-5 NA TRBD1 TRBV19
TGCAGCGTTGCGACAGCGGGCTCCTACAATGAGCAGTTCTTC CSVATAGSYNEQFF TRBJ2-1 few NA TRBV29-1
TGCGCCAGCAGCTTGGTTCAGGGGGCAACAGATACGCAGTATTTT CASSLVQGATDTQYF TRBJ2-3 NA TRBD1 TRBV5-1
TGTGCCAGCAGCTTAGGGGGCGGGGGAGAGACCCAGTACTTC CASSLGGGGETQYF TRBJ2-5 NA TRBD2 TRBV7-9
TGTGCCAGCAGCGGGGGAGGGTACAACACAGATACGCAGTATTTT CASSGGGYNTDTQYF TRBJ2-3 NA TRBD2 TRBV9
TGCAGCTGGAGCGGGGGGGCGGTCGAGACCCAGTACTTC CSWSGGAVETQYF TRBJ2-5 NA TRBD2 TRBV29-1
TGTGCCAGCAGTGACAACTGGGGGCGTGGCACAGATACGCAGTATTTT CASSDNWGRGTDTQYF TRBJ2-3 NA NA TRBV25-1
TGTGCCAGCAGCGAGGATGGACAGGATTACGAGCAGTACTTC CASSEDGQDYEQYF TRBJ2-7 NA TRBD1 TRBV9
TGTGCCAGCAGCTTAAGGGGGCGCGACACCGGGGAGCTGTTTTTT CASSLRGRDTGELFF TRBJ2-2 NA TRBD1 TRBV11-3